Sequencing of this T cell receptor (beta chain) was carried out in a study of T cell responses to AZD1222 COVID-19 vaccine. The study's findings and limits: No day 14 peak samples; only post-peak repertoires were characterized. Only a handful of AZD1222 recipients were seropositive at baseline.

Germline loops: CDR1 MNHEY, CDR2 SVGAGI. The CDR3 spans 15 residues. Trimming shortened V by 10 bases and J by 0 bases, and 16 bases separated the two germline ends. Sequenced by immunoSEQ multiplex PCR; TCRdb stores in-frame clones only, minus some. The sample yields 150,000 to 200,000 clones, approximately 94% seen once. With regard to this clone: Its antigen is unidentified.

The receptor comes from an adult in good health. The specimen comprised peripheral blood, sampled on day 0 of AZD1222 vaccination. V and J are TRBV6-5 and TRBJ1-3; no clear D gene. CDR3 bases: TGTGCCACCCAGTCCGTTGGGTTCTCTGGAAACACCATATATTTT. It is translated as CATQSVGFSGNTIYF.